This record covers a single T cell receptor (beta chain). This clonotype was counted many times. Its antigen remains undetermined. Base qualities are not provided; no much larger clone lies one nucleotide away. The data were taken from a study of breast tumors, draining lymph nodes, adjacent tissues (dated by TCRdb to 2016 to 2017). Regarding the complete study: The study compared TCR beta repertoires across tumor, adjacent nontumor tissue and axillary lymph nodes from breast cancer patients. In human breast cancer, the study set out to assess how tumor, surrounding tissue and draining lymph node repertoires relate to one another and whether T cells might be exchanged between them.

Here is what the overall study found, with its caveats: The conclusion that tumor T cells originate in lymph nodes was presented as consistent with a hypothesis rather than as directly demonstrated. Tumor and nontumor tissue repertoires were found to be significantly more similar in luminal-like than in basal-like breast cancer. Tumor T-cell repertoires showed less diversity than lymph node repertoires and more diversity than nontumor tissue repertoires, and tumor T-cell repertoires showed preferential V and J gene usage. The data were judged consistent with most tumor T cells deriving from the lymph node and then expanding within tumor tissue.

Sequencer: Illumina HiSeq 2000. Multiplex PCR amplification was used to generate the TCR beta chain libraries. The amplified TCR beta chain products were analyzed by high-throughput sequencing. The public reads were reprocessed in TCRdb via fastp at Q25 and MiXCR, keeping in-frame beta chains. Duplicate CDR3 protein sequences are folded into a single record with the most common DNA and genes. Within this sample are 130,000 or so distinct CDR3 sequences, with 20% to 25% of them counted one time only. The ten largest clones represent roughly 2.7% of the sample. V is trimmed back by 5 bases and J by 3 bases, and the junction contains 9 bases that no gene match accounts for. Counted from cysteine to phenylalanine, this CDR3 has 15 amino acids. The read is trimmed to its CDR3 DNA, 45 bases read in frame from base 1. CDR1 and CDR2, looked up from the germline V gene, are SGHDT and YYEEEE. The lymph node samples were taken from the axillary draining lymph nodes of breast cancer patients.

This sequence uses TRBV5-6 and TRBJ2-7, with 9 bases aligning to TRBD1. The source of this sequence is a female donor with breast cancer. Some clones in this sample may be carry-over from other donors' samples. The sequencing input was axillary lymph node tissue. The DNA reads as follows: TGTGCCAGCAGTCGGACGGGACAGGGTTACTACGAGCAGTACTTC. Its translation is CASSRTGQGYYEQYF. Supplemented by the reference TRBV5-6 and TRBJ2-7 proteins around the CDR3, the complete variable domain is DAGVTQSPTHLIKTRGQQVTLRCSPKSGHDTVSWYQQALGQGPQFIFQYYEEEERQRGNFPDRFSGHQFPNYSSELNVNALLLGDSALYLCASSRTGQGYYEQYFGPGTRLTVT.